This TCR beta chain was recovered during a study of blood T cell repertoires in COVID-19. Some clones are missing from TCRdb's copy, which holds only in-frame ones; the method was immunoSEQ multiplex PCR. The data contain 200,000 to 300,000 clones, roughly 83% of them singletons. The ends were cut back, 0 bases at V and 4 bases at J, with 18 bases in the middle. The length of the CDR3 is 17 residues. In germline, CDR1 is SGDLS, CDR2 YYNGEE. Sequences were obtained from peripheral blood. This clonotype was sampled from an elderly man with acute or convalescent COVID-19. The J gene is TRBJ2-3, the V gene TRBV9; a weak D match, TRBD1 (5 bases). The CDR3 nucleotides are TGTGCCAGCAGCGTAGGACCCCAGGGAAGTTATTCAGATACGCAGTATTTT. It translates to CASSVGPQGSYSDTQYF.